A single sample gave rise to the 32 T cell receptor beta chains below, sequenced in a study of blood T cell repertoires in COVID-19. Libraries were prepared by immunoSEQ multiplex PCR; TCRdb keeps only in-frame clonotypes and omits some of them. The table lists more than 120,000 clones, around 90% of them singletons. The sample comprised peripheral blood. Every receptor here comes from a human donor in a cohort sampled during active COVID-19.

This sequence joins TRBV29-1 and TRBJ1-1, with 9 positions matching TRBD1. From germline, CDR1 is SQVTM and CDR2 ANQGSEA. This CDR3 region has 13 residues. The V segment lost 6 bases and the J segment 3 bases; nucleotides outside the gene matches: 5. CDR3 sequence (DNA): TGCAGCGTACAGGGGGCGCGGGACACTGAAGCTTTCTTT. Residues: CSVQGARDTEAFF.

The CDR3: CASSRGTNEKLFF. The CDR3 bases are TGTGCCAGCAGTAGGGGGACTAATGAAAAACTGTTTTTT. V and J are TRBV2 and TRBJ1-4; possibly TRBD1 for D (6 bases). V was cut by 5 bases and J by 2 bases, with 6 bases left in between. Germline V gene data show CDR1 as SNHLY and CDR2 as FYNNEI. CDR3 length equals 13 residues.

This clone was seen repeatedly, ten times or more. The chain joins TRBV11-2 to TRBJ1-2, with a weak D call TRBD1 (5 bases). The CDR3 has 15 amino acids. Trimming took off 3 bases at V and 3 bases at J, with 14 bases between the two ends. CDR1 is SGHAT and CDR2 is FQNNGV in the germline V gene. The CDR3 here is CASSLRGHEDYGYTF. CDR3 sequence (DNA): TGTGCCAGCAGCTTGAGAGGACACGAGGACTATGGCTACACCTTC.

This chain links TRBV30 with TRBJ1-1; D gene uncertain. Looked up from germline, CDR1 is GTSNPN and CDR2 is SVGIG (reference sequence). V gave up 2 bases and J gave up 4 bases, with 8 bases separating them. The CDR3 extends over 12 amino acids. CDR3 DNA: TGTGCCTGGAGTTTGGAGGGCACTGAAGCTTTCTTT. It encodes CAWSLEGTEAFF.

The chain is built from TRBV4-2 and TRBJ1-3; D unresolved. The CDR3 loop spans 16 amino acids. V was shortened by 0 bases and J by 0 bases, with 9 bases between the two germline ends. Germline V gene sequence: CDR1 LGHNA, CDR2 YNFKEQ. The CDR3 sequence is CASSQDYGSSGNTIYF. Written as DNA, the CDR3 is TGTGCCAGCAGCCAAGATTACGGGAGCTCTGGAAACACCATATATTTT.

V and J are TRBV18 and TRBJ2-7; D is unresolved. Germline assignment: CDR1 KGHSH and CDR2 LQKENI. This CDR3 comprises 12 residues. V was cut by 6 bases and J by 3 bases, with 9 bases left in between. The CDR3, as DNA: TGTGCCAGCTCTCTCGACATCTACGAGCAGTACTTC. This codes for CASSLDIYEQYF.

This clone was observed once. The chain uses TRBV6-6 and TRBJ1-5; 7 positions agree with TRBD1. V lost 4 bases to trimming and J lost 3 bases; unmatched junction nucleotides: 6. CDR1 is MNHNY, CDR2 SVGAGI, per germline (reference sequence). CDR3 length equals 15 residues. In nucleotides, the CDR3 is TGTGCCAGCAGTTCCCGGGGACAGATCAATCAGCCCCAGCATTTT. Protein sequence: CASSSRGQINQPQHF.

The chain joins TRBV3-1 (or the pseudogene TRBV3-2) to TRBJ2-7; possible D gene TRBD1, 6 bases. Looked up from germline, CDR1 is LGHDT and CDR2 is YNNKEL (reference sequence). V was trimmed by 6 bases and J by 0 bases, leaving 15 bases between them. The CDR3 has 15 amino acids. The CDR3 region is CASSRFRDNSYEQYF. CDR3 nucleotide sequence: TGTGCCAGCAGTCGCTTCCGGGACAACTCCTACGAGCAGTACTTC.

The V and J genes are TRBV19 and TRBJ1-1, with D possibly TRBD1 on 6 matching bases. V was cut by 4 bases and J by 1 base, with 10 bases left in between. Germline-derived CDR1 and CDR2 are LNHDA and SQIVND (reference sequence). CDR3 length: 14 amino acids. The CDR3 reads CASSKIQGNTEAFF. The CDR3 nucleotides read TGTGCCAGTAGTAAGATACAGGGGAACACTGAAGCTTTCTTT.

The rearrangement uses TRBV7-6 and TRBJ2-1; D possibly corresponds to TRBD1 (5 bases). The CDR3 spans 13 residues. From germline, CDR1 is SGHVS and CDR2 FNYEAQ. Deletions cut 3 bases from V and 6 bases from J, with 9 bases between. The CDR3 region is CASSFQGTNEQFF. Written as DNA, the CDR3 is TGTGCCAGCAGCTTTCAGGGAACCAATGAGCAGTTCTTC.

This clone came up once. The chain uses TRBV6-2 or TRBV6-3 and TRBJ2-5, with D possibly TRBD2 on 6 matching bases. CDR1 is MNHEY, CDR2 SVGEGT, per germline. The CDR3 has 12 amino acids. V was pared by 6 bases and J by 13 bases, with 18 bases between. CDR3 region: CASSDIPTRWYF. The CDR3 DNA reads TGTGCCAGCAGCGACATTCCGACTAGATGGTACTTC.

This chain links TRBV4-1 with TRBJ1-1; no definite D call. The CDR3 spans 16 residues. Trimming cost V 0 bases and J 3 bases, with 14 bases left between them. Looked up from germline, CDR1 is MGHRA and CDR2 is YSYEKL. The DNA for the CDR3 is TGCGCCAGCAGCCAAGAGAGTTTGGGCTTGGACACTGAAGCTTTCTTT. Amino acids: CASSQESLGLDTEAFF.

This rearrangement joins TRBV2 to TRBJ2-5, with TRBD1 identical over 9 bases. The CDR3 has 15 amino acids. V gave up 8 bases and J gave up 2 bases; unmatched junction bases: 9. Germline loops: CDR1 SNHLY, CDR2 FYNNEI. This chain's CDR3 is CASSGQGLKQETQYF. As DNA, the CDR3 is TGTGCCAGCTCCGGACAGGGGTTGAAGCAAGAGACCCAGTACTTC.

This clone was seen only once. The rearrangement links TRBV3-1 (or the pseudogene TRBV3-2) to TRBJ2-3; 11 bases agree with TRBD2. Losses at the gene ends were 4 bases for V and 3 bases for J; bases not matched to a gene: 3. The V gene's germline CDR1 is LGHDT and CDR2 YNNKEL (reference sequence). The CDR3 extends over 15 amino acids. For the CDR3, the DNA is TGTGCCAGCAGCCTAGCGGGGGGGCCGACAGATACGCAGTATTTT. Translation gives CASSLAGGPTDTQYF.

This chain connects TRBV5-4 to TRBJ1-2; 7 nucleotides line up with TRBD1. V lost 4 bases to trimming and J lost 7 bases; unmatched junction nucleotides: 4. Per the germline V gene, CDR1 is SGHNT and CDR2 is YYREEE (reference sequence). The CDR3 runs 12 residues. The DNA for the CDR3 is TGTGCCAGCAGCCCGACAGGGTTTGGCTACACCTTC. Translated: CASSPTGFGYTF.

The chain carries TRBV6-5 and TRBJ2-5; 7 nucleotides align to TRBD2. Trimming cost V 6 bases and J 1 base; bases outside gene matches: 5. CDR3 length: 14 amino acids. The germline V gene has CDR1 MNHEY and CDR2 SVGAGI. The CDR3 DNA is TGTGCCAGCAGGGTGGGACTACTCCAAGAGACCCAGTACTTC. As protein: CASRVGLLQETQYF.

The chain carries TRBV7-3 and TRBJ2-1, with 8 nucleotides matching TRBD2. The J segment lost 9 bases and the V segment lost 5 bases, leaving 12 bases of the junction unmatched. Per germline, CDR1 SGHTA and CDR2 FQGTGA. The CDR3 length is 15 residues. CDR3 nucleotides: TGTGCCAGCAGCCCCACTCCCGGGACTAGTATTGAGCAGTTCTTC. This gives the protein CASSPTPGTSIEQFF.

The chain combines TRBV5-8 with TRBJ1-1; 7 nucleotides agree with TRBD1. The CDR3 contains 16 residues. Trimming took 3 bases from V and 3 from J; bases not matched to a gene: 11. The V gene's germline CDR1 is SGHTS and CDR2 YDEGEE. The CDR3 bases are TGTGCCAGCAGCTCCAAGACAGGGACCGAACACACTGAAGCTTTCTTT. Translating it yields CASSSKTGTEHTEAFF.

The genes are TRBV10-3 and TRBJ1-1; the D is unclear. This CDR3 contains 14 residues. Trimming took 2 bases from V and 4 from J, leaving 11 bases between them. The germline CDR1 and CDR2 sequences are ENHRY and SYGVKD. For the CDR3, the DNA is TGTGCCATCAGTGAGGAAGTCGGCGGCACTGAAGCTTTCTTT. Protein product: CAISEEVGGTEAFF.

This clone appeared once. The chain couples TRBV27 to TRBJ1-1; 12 bases map to TRBD1. Germline V gene lookup returns CDR1 MNHEY and CDR2 SMNVEV (reference sequence). The CDR3 length is 16 residues. V shed 1 base, J shed 7 bases, and the junction held 7 bases outside the gene matches. The CDR3 bases are TGTGCCAGCAGTTTATATTGGGGACAGGGGGCATATGAAGCTTTCTTT. Translation gives CASSLYWGQGAYEAFF.

The J gene is TRBJ2-2, the V gene TRBV29-1, with TRBD2 identical over 12 bases. Germline V gene data show CDR1 as SQVTM and CDR2 as ANQGSEA. This CDR3 is built from 20 residues. Trimming removed 4 bases from V and 5 bases from J; junction bases left unmatched: 20. The CDR3 region has the DNA TGCAGCGTTGGGACAAAAGGTTACCTAGCGGGGGGGCTAGATACCGGGGAGCTGTTTTTT. It is translated as CSVGTKGYLAGGLDTGELFF.

The chain combines TRBV2 with TRBJ2-1; a possible D gene is TRBD2 (5 bases). The CDR3 extends over 16 amino acids. Trimming took 5 bases from V and 2 from J, leaving 16 bases between them. CDR1 is SNHLY and CDR2 is FYNNEI in the germline V gene. The CDR3 nucleotides read TGTGCCAGCAGTTCTGACGGCAGCGGCACCTACAATGAGCAGTTCTTC. It codes for CASSSDGSGTYNEQFF.

The V call is TRBV7-8, the J call TRBJ2-1; 13 bases line up with TRBD2. Trimming removed 6 bases from V and 10 bases from J; junction bases left unmatched: 9. Germline-derived CDR1 and CDR2 are SGHVS and FQNEAQ. CDR3 length equals 15 residues. The CDR3 DNA is TGTGCCAGCAGTGATACTAGCGGGGGGGCCTTGGAGCAGTTCTTC. Its protein is CASSDTSGGALEQFF.

The rearrangement joins TRBV5-1 to TRBJ2-5, with 7 bases that match TRBD2. The V segment lost 4 bases and the J segment 5 bases; nucleotides outside the gene matches: 17. In germline, CDR1 is SGHRS, CDR2 YFSETQ. This CDR3 has 17 residues. The CDR3 is CASSPEGNRGVIETQYF. For the CDR3, the DNA is TGCGCCAGCAGCCCCGAGGGGAATCGGGGGGTTATCGAGACCCAGTACTTC.

A few counts support this clone. This rearrangement joins TRBV6-2 or TRBV6-3 to TRBJ1-2; D gene unclear. This CDR3 is 13 amino acids long. Looked up from germline, CDR1 is MNHEY and CDR2 is SVGEGT. The germline V and J ends were trimmed by 2 bases and 4 bases, with 8 bases remaining between them. CDR3 sequence reads: CASSYAESYGYTF. The CDR3 bases are TGTGCCAGCAGTTACGCAGAATCCTATGGCTACACCTTC.

V gene TRBV6-1 combines with J gene TRBJ2-5; 9 bases line up with TRBD1. The CDR3 covers 16 residues. CDR1 and CDR2 from the germline V gene are MNHNS and SASEGT. Trimming removed 2 bases from V and 5 bases from J; junction bases left unmatched: 9. The CDR3 is CASSEMAGTGIETQYF. Written as DNA, the CDR3 is TGTGCCAGCAGTGAAATGGCCGGGACAGGGATCGAGACCCAGTACTTC.

The chain couples TRBV2 to TRBJ1-2, with 8 bases matching TRBD1. CDR3 length equals 14 residues. Trimming cost V 1 base and J 6 bases; bases outside gene matches: 4. Germline loops: CDR1 SNHLY, CDR2 FYNNEI. CDR3 coding DNA: TGTGCCAGCAGTGAAGAGGCAGGGGGCGATGGCTACACCTTC. Translation: CASSEEAGGDGYTF.

The chain couples TRBV19 to TRBJ2-2; 10 nucleotides agree with TRBD1. The CDR3 spans 15 residues. Trimming cost V 8 bases and J 6 bases; bases outside gene matches: 9. Germline V CDR1 and CDR2: LNHDA, SQIVND (reference sequence). The CDR3 DNA is TGTGCCAGTTCCACCGGGACAGGGGTAGCCGGGGAGCTGTTTTTT. It codes for CASSTGTGVAGELFF.

V is TRBV29-1 and J is TRBJ2-5, with D possibly being TRBD2 (5 bases). The CDR3 runs 11 residues. Germline loops: CDR1 SQVTM, CDR2 ANQGSEA. Trimming took off 8 bases at V and 0 bases at J, with 7 bases between the two ends. The CDR3, as DNA: TGCAGCTCCGGGAACCAAGAGACCCAGTACTTC. Translating gives CSSGNQETQYF.

V is TRBV7-9 and J is TRBJ2-7, with D possibly TRBD1 on 5 matching bases. Germline CDR1 is SEHNR and CDR2 is FQNEAQ (reference sequence). The ends were cut back, 1 base at V and 6 bases at J, with 19 bases in the middle. The CDR3 spans 16 residues. For the CDR3, the DNA is TGTGCCAGCAGCTTAGATTCCAGGGTCCTCAAGCCCGAGCAGTACTTC. As protein: CASSLDSRVLKPEQYF.

The chain links TRBV9 to TRBJ1-4; a possible D gene is TRBD1 (5 bases). V shed 4 bases and J shed 7 bases, with 17 bases lying between them. In germline, CDR1 is SGDLS, CDR2 YYNGEE. This CDR3 region has 15 residues. The CDR3 region is CASSRIEGRGEKLFF. The CDR3 DNA is TGTGCCAGCAGCCGCATCGAAGGGAGGGGTGAAAAACTGTTTTTT. Full variable domain (outside the CDR3, taken from reference TRBV9 and TRBJ1-4): DSGVTQTPKHLITATGQRVTLRCSPRSGDLSVYWYQQSLDQGLQFLIQYYNGEERAKGNILERFSAQQFPDLHSELNLSSLELGDSALYFCASSRIEGRGEKLFFGSGTQLSVL.

The chain has TRBV6-4 and TRBJ1-2; no definite D call. CDR3 length equals 14 residues. The V end lost 2 bases, the J end lost 4 bases, and 11 bases lay between the germline ends. Germline CDR1 MRHNA, CDR2 SNTAGT. The CDR3 nucleotides read TGTGCCAGCAGTGACCGTCCTAACGGCTATGGCTACACCTTC. Amino acids: CASSDRPNGYGYTF.